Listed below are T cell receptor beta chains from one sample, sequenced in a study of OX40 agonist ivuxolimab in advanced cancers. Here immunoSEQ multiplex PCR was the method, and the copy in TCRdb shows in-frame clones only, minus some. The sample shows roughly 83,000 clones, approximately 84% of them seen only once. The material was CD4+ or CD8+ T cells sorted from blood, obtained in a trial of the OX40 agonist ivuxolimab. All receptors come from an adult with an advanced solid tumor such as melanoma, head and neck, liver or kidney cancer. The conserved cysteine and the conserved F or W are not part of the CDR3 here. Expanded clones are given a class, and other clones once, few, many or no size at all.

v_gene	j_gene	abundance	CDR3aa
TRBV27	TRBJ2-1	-	ASSGLAGLGEQF
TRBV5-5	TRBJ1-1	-	ASSPEGHPNTEAF
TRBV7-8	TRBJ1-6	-	ASSPRTGGYNSPLH
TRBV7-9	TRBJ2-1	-	ASSYGQAYNEQF
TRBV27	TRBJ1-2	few	ASSSSQGFYGYT
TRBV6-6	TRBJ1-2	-	ASSYAQGGEYGYT
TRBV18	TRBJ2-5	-	ASSPLYEETQY
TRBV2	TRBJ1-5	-	ASSEALRGQPQH
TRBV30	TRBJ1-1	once	AWNLLWGQEGEAF
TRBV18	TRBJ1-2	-	ASSPLGAAGYGYT
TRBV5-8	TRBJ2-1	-	ASSLTRVNEQF
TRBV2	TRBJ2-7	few	ASSESLNSYEQY
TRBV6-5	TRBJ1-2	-	ASSWTGTLQGYT
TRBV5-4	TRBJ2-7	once	ASSFSTNPGEQY
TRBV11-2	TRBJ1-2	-	ASSWAGVGYT
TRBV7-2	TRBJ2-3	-	ASSFNLPSTDTQY
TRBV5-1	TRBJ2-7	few	ASSLEQSVGYEQY
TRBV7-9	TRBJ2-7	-	ASSLVSAYEQY
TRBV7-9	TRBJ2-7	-	ASSRPGTTPYEQY
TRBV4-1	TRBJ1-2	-	ASSPRAAANYGYT
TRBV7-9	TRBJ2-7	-	ASSLGTGQGKY
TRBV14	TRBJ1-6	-	ASSQVLGFTLH
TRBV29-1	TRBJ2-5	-	SVDNRLQETQY
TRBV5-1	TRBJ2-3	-	ASSRLTGGSDTQY
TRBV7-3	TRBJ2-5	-	ASSPGGGRETQY
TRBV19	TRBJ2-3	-	ASSVVGRSTDTQY
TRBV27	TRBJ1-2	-	ASRGGKNYGYT
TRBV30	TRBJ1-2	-	AWSPLMISTGYT
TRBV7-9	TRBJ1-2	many	ASSSGGPYYGYT
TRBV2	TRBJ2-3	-	ASRGQGMTDTQY
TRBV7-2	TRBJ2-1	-	ASSFSTSGELYNEQF
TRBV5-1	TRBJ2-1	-	ASRPETSYNEQF
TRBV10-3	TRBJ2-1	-	ATRPGTSDNNEQF
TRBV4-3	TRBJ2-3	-	ASSRRLAGSTDTQY
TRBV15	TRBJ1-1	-	ATKVENRGNTEAF
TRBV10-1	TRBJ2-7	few	ASPRVKQY
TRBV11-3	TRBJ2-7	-	ASRDENSYEQY
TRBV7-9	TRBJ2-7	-	ASSLVSGSSYEQY
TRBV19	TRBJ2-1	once	ASTSGPREQF
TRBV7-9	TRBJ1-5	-	ASSLRGQNSNQPQH
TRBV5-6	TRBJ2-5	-	ASSHRTSGRAQETQY
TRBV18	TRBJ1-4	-	ASSPGDGTQVATNEKLF
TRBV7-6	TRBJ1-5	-	ASSPRTGLEDQPQH
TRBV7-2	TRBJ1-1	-	ASSSAGRPTEAF
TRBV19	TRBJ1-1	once	ASSIDVMGRATEAF
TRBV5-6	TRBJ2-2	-	ASSPPVTGELF
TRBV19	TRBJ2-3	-	ASRDRLATDTQY
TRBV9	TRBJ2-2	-	ASTYGGTGELF
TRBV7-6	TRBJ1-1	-	ASSLVGGTGTEAF
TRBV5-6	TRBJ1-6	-	ASSPRISSYNSPLH
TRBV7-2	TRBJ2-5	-	ASNANGLQETQY
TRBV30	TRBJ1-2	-	AWSFGTDNGYT
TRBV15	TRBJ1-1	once	ATSLIEGVNTEAF
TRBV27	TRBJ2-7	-	ASSSLHRYEQY